The 3 T cell receptor beta chains below all came from one sample that was sequenced in a study of Ad26.COV2.S vaccination and SARS-CoV-2 variants. The treatment here: 19 received Ad26.COV2.S at low or high dose, single or two shots; about 5 received placebo; per-sample allocation not given. The study sampled participants on day 63 after the first vaccine or placebo injection. Libraries were prepared by immunoSEQ multiplex PCR; TCRdb keeps only in-frame clonotypes and omits some of them. The table shows hundreds of thousands of clones, with 88% occurring only once. The specimen was peripheral blood, collected in a trial of Ad26.COV2.S vaccine versus placebo. Receptors were obtained from a person aged 18-60 years who received the Ad26.COV2.S COVID-19 vaccine or a placebo.

CDR3 nucleotides: TGTGCCAGCAGCCAAACTACCGGGACGAACTATGGCTACACCTTC. This sequence encodes CASSQTTGTNYGYTF. This sequence joins TRBV3-1 (or the pseudogene TRBV3-2) and TRBJ1-2, with D perhaps matching TRBD1 (5 bases). CDR3 length: 15 amino acids. Germline loops: CDR1 LGHDT, CDR2 YNNKEL (reference sequence). Trimming shortened V by 2 bases and J by 2 bases, and 12 bases separated the two germline ends.

V and J are TRBV7-9 and TRBJ2-1; the D gene could be TRBD1 or TRBD2 (5 bases each). The CDR3 is 16 amino acids. The V gene's germline CDR1 is SEHNR and CDR2 FQNEAQ (reference sequence). Trimming took 4 bases from V and 6 from J, leaving 19 bases between them. The chain's CDR3 is CASSSKGAQAVNEQFF. CDR3 nucleotide sequence: TGTGCCAGCAGCTCCAAGGGAGCACAGGCCGTCAATGAGCAGTTCTTC.

This chain joins TRBV7-6 and TRBJ2-1, with 9 positions matching TRBD1. V lost 5 bases and J lost 9; bases outside the gene matches: 14. The CDR3 is 16 amino acids. CDR1 and CDR2 from the germline V gene are SGHVS and FNYEAQ. The CDR3 region is CASSVPGQGDQVEQFF. CDR3 bases: TGTGCCAGCAGCGTACCGGGACAGGGAGATCAGGTTGAGCAGTTCTTC.